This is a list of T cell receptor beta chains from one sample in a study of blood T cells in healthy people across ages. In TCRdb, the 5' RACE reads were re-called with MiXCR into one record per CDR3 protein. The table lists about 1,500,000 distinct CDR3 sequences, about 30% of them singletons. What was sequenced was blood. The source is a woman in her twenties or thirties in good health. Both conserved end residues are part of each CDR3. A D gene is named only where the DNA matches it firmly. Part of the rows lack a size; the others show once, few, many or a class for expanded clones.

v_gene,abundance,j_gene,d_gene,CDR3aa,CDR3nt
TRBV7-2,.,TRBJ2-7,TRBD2,CASSSSGRLSYGQYF,TGTGCCAGCAGCTCCAGCGGGAGACTCTCCTACGGGCAGTACTTC
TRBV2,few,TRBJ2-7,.,CASRRDLDSYEQYF,TGTGCCAGCCGCCGGGACTTGGACTCCTACGAGCAGTACTTC
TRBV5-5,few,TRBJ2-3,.,CASSLQGLADTQYF,TGTGCCAGCAGCCTACAGGGTCTAGCAGATACGCAGTATTTT
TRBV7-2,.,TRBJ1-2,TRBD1,CASSWSQGANYGYTF,TGTGCCAGCAGCTGGTCCCAGGGGGCAAACTATGGCTACACCTTC
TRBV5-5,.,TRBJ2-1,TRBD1,CASSFRDSNNGQFF,TGTGCCAGCAGTTTCCGGGACAGTAACAATGGGCAGTTCTTC
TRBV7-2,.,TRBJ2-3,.,CASSLVSLAKNTQYF,TGTGCCAGCAGCTTAGTATCCCTAGCGAAGAATACGCAGTATTTT
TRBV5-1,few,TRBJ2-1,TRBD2,CASSGAGVVVEQFF,TGCGCCAGCAGCGGAGCGGGAGTTGTAGTTGAGCAGTTCTTC
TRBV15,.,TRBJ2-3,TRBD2,CATSQGATSGTDTQYF,TGTGCCACCAGCCAAGGGGCAACTAGCGGGACCGATACGCAGTATTTT
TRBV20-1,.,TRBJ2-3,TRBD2,CSAPRLAGDLNTQYF,TGCAGTGCTCCTCGACTAGCGGGAGATTTAAATACGCAGTATTTT
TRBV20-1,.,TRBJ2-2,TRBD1,CSADRDGTGELFF,TGCAGCGCGGACAGGGATGGCACCGGGGAGCTGTTTTTT
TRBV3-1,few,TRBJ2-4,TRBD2,CASTRTSGRLGEQYF,TGTGCCAGCACACGGACTAGCGGCAGGCTGGGGGAGCAGTACTTC
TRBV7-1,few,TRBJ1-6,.,CASSSDLSPLHF,TGTGCCAGCAGCTCCGACCTTTCACCCCTCCACTTT
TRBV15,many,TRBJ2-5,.,CATSSYARGAGETQYF,TGTGCCACCAGCAGTTATGCCCGGGGGGCCGGGGAGACCCAGTACTTC
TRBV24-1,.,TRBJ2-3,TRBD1,CASSDLGTGTDTQYF,TGTGCCTCCAGTGATTTGGGGACAGGCACAGATACGCAGTATTTT
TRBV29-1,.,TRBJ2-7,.,CSAADSGGSSYEQYF,TGCAGCGCCGCGGACAGTGGTGGGAGCTCCTACGAGCAGTACTTC
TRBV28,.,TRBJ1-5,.,CASTLTGPNQPQHF,TGTGCCAGCACCTTAACAGGGCCGAATCAGCCCCAGCATTTT
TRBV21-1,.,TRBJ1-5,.,CASSKEGKGINQPQHF,TGTGCCAGCAGCAAAGAGGGCAAGGGTATTAATCAGCCCCAGCATTTT
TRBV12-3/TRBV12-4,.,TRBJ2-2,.,CASSHQVPGELFF,TGTGCCAGCAGTCATCAGGTTCCCGGGGAGCTGTTTTTT
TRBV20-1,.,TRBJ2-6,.,CSARDYRAGANVLTF,TGCAGTGCTAGAGATTACAGGGCTGGGGCCAACGTCCTGACTTTC
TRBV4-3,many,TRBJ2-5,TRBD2,CASSQGTRLAGDQETQYF,TGCGCCAGCAGCCAAGGTACCAGACTAGCGGGTGACCAAGAGACCCAGTACTTC
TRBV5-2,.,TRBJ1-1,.,CASNTQLNTEAFF,TGTGCCAGCAACACACAGCTGAACACTGAAGCTTTCTTT
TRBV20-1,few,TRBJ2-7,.,CSAEGKDRTYEQYF,TGCAGTGCCGAAGGGAAGGACAGAACCTACGAGCAGTACTTC
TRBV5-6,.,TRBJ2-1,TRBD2,CASSLRLLAGYNEQFF,TGTGCCAGCAGCTTAAGGCTCCTAGCGGGGTACAATGAGCAGTTCTTC
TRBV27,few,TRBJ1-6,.,CASSLTVPDSSYNSPLHF,TGTGCCAGCAGTTTAACAGTCCCCGATAGCTCCTATAATTCACCCCTCCACTTT
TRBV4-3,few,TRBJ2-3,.,CASSQDLEQADTQYF,TGCGCCAGCAGCCAAGACCTAGAACAGGCAGATACGCAGTATTTT
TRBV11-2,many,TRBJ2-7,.,CASSPPWQGSTYEQYF,TGTGCCAGCAGTCCCCCGTGGCAGGGCTCCACCTACGAGCAGTACTTC
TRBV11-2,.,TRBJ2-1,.,CASSLDRRGQFF,TGTGCCAGCAGCTTAGATCGGAGGGGGCAGTTCTTC
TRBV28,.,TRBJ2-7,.,CASGAGPTYEQYF,TGTGCCAGCGGGGCTGGGCCAACCTACGAGCAGTACTTC
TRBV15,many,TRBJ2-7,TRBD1,CATSIRTGGTYEQYF,TGTGCCACCAGCATCAGGACAGGGGGGACCTACGAGCAGTACTTC
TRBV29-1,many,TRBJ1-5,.,CSVGEMGQPQHF,TGCAGCGTTGGGGAAATGGGTCAGCCCCAGCATTTT
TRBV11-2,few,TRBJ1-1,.,CASSSGGRNTEAFF,TGTGCCAGCAGTTCTGGAGGGAGGAACACTGAAGCTTTCTTT
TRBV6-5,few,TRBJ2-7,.,CASSYSGGRDSGPSYEQYF,TGTGCCAGCAGTTACTCGGGGGGTAGGGATTCAGGCCCTTCCTACGAGCAGTACTTC
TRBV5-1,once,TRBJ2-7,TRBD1,CASSGRGQGRGDEQYF,TGCGCCAGCAGCGGACGAGGACAGGGACGGGGCGACGAGCAGTACTTC
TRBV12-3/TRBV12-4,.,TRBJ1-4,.,CASSLAKPNAGEKLFF,TGTGCCAGCAGTTTAGCTAAACCAAACGCGGGTGAAAAACTGTTTTTT
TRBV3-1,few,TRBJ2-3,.,CASSRSQGKGTQYF,TGTGCCAGCAGCCGATCCCAAGGGAAGGGGACGCAGTATTTT
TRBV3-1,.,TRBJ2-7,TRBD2,CASSLGLVGGYEQYF,TGTGCCAGCAGCCTGGGACTAGTGGGGGGTTACGAGCAGTACTTC
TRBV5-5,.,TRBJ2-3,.,CASTFSQVTDTQYF,TGTGCCAGCACCTTTTCTCAGGTGACAGATACGCAGTATTTT
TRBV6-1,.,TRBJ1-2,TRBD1,CVSSNLGTAYGYTF,TGTGTCAGCAGTAATTTAGGGACAGCCTATGGCTACACCTTC
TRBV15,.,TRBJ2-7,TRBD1,CATSRTGVPYEQYF,TGTGCCACCAGCAGGACAGGGGTTCCCTACGAGCAGTACTTC
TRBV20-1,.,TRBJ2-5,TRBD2,CSIGLAQQETQYF,TGCAGTATTGGACTAGCACAGCAAGAGACCCAGTACTTC
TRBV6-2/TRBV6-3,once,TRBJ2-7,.,CASSYRPSGSDGQYF,TGTGCCAGCAGTTACAGGCCTAGTGGCTCCGACGGGCAGTACTTC